The T cell receptor (beta chain) under discussion was sequenced for a study of graft-versus-host responses after intestinal transplantation. Regarding the study as a whole: Those patients showing graft-donor T cell macrochimerism displayed high graft-versus-host to host-versus-graft clonal ratios in allografts. There were GvH clones found in recipient marrow, and some of them appeared first in ileum or blood. GvH clone levels peaked in circulation, and this peak was associated with early post-transplant HvG declines.

The repertoire was sequenced with immunoSEQ multiplex PCR; TCRdb's copy has only in-frame clones and lacks some. The sample shows roughly 98,000 clones, roughly 93% of them seen only once. The CDR3 runs 14 residues. The V and J ends lost 2 bases and 4 bases respectively, with 11 bases between them. Germline V gene sequence: CDR1 SGHVS, CDR2 FQNEAQ. In regard to this clone: Its antigen is as yet unknown.

The clonotype comes from a human donor who was the organ donor for an intestinal transplant. The rearrangement joins TRBV7-8 to TRBJ1-2; no clear D gene. This sample comprised unstimulated CD8+ T cells sorted from spleen or lymph node cells, obtained before transplant. In nucleotides, the CDR3 is TGTGCCAGCAGCTTACAAACAGCCTCCTATGGCTACACCTTC. Translated, it gives CASSLQTASYGYTF.